This T cell receptor beta chain was observed in a study of T cell responses to AZD1222 COVID-19 vaccine. Findings and limits, study-wide: Seropositive status at baseline applied to only six AZD1222 recipients.

The length of the CDR3 is 16 residues. CDR1 SGHTA and CDR2 FQGNSA come from the germline V gene. The junction had 8 bases not matched to a gene; V was cut back by 5 bases and J by 4 bases. Assay: immunoSEQ multiplex PCR; the TCRdb copy retains only in-frame clones and omits some. The table shows about 92,000 clones, with about 91% occurring only once. This clone has just one count. Its antigen remains unknown. The sequence was collected from an adult in good health. The sample here was peripheral blood, taken on day 0 of MenACWY control vaccination. The chain employs TRBV7-2 and TRBJ2-3, with 11 bases that match TRBD2. The CDR3, as DNA: TGTGCCAGCAGCCCAAGACTAGCGGGGAGCTCAGATACGCAGTATTTT. Translating it yields CASSPRLAGSSDTQYF.